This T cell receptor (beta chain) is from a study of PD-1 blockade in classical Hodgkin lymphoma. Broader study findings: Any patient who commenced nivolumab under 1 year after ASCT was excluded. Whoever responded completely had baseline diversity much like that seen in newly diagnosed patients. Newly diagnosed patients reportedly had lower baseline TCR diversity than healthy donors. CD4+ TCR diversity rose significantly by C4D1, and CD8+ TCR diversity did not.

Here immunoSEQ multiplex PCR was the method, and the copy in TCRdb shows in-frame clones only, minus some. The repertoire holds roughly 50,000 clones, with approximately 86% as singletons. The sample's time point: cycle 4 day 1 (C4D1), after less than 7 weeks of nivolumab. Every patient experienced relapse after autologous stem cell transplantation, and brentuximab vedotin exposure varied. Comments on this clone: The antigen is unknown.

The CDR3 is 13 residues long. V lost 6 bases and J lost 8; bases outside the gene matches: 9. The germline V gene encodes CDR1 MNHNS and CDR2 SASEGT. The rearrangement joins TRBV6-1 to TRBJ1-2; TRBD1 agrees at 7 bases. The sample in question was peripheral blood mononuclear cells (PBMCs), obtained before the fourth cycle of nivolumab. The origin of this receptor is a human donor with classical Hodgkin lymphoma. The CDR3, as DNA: TGTGCCAGCAGCCGGGACAGAGCTGGCGGCTACACCTTC. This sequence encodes CASSRDRAGGYTF.